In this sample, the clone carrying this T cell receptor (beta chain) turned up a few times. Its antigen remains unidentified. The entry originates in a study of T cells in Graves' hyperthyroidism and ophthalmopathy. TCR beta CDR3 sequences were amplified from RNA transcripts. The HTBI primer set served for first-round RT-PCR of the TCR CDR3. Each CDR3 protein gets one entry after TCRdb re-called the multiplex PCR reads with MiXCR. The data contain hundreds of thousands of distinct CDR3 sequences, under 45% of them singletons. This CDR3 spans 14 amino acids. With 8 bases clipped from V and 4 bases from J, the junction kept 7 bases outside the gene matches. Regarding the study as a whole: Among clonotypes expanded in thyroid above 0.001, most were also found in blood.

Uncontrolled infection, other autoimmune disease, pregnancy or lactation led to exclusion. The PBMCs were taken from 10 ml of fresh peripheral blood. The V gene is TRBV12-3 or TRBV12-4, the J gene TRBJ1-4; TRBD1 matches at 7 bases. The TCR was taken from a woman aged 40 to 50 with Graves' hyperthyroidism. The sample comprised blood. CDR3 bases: TGTGCCAGCTCCCTGACAGGGAATAATGAAAAACTGTTTTTT. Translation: CASSLTGNNEKLFF.